These T cell receptor beta chains were read from a single sample in a study of tumor and adjacent non-tumor tissue in lung cancer. TCRdb re-called the multiplex PCR reads with MiXCR, one entry per CDR3 protein. In the table there are fewer than 75,000 distinct CDR3 sequences, 75% to 85% of which are singletons. Sample: distant non-tumor lung tissue. These TCRs come from a man in his fifties or sixties with non-small cell lung cancer. CDR3s include the opening cysteine and the closing phenylalanine or tryptophan. Each record gives: D gene, V gene, J gene, clone size, CDR3 protein, CDR3 DNA. D genes are given only for firm matches. Clone size appears in some rows only: once, few, many, or a class for an expanded clone.

>NA|TRBV11-1|TRBJ2-2|once
CTGSYTSGTGEPLF
TGTACCGGCAGCTATACTAGTGGCACCGGGGAGCCGTTATTT
>NA|TRBV29-1|TRBJ2-7|NA
CSVENRGIIYEQCF
TGCAGCGTTGAAAATAGGGGGATTATTTACGAGCAGTGCTTC
>TRBD2|TRBV28|TRBJ2-6|NA
CASSLGGSSGVNVLAF
TGTGCCAGCAGTTTAGGCGGGAGCTCTGGGGTCAACGTCCTGGCTTTC
>TRBD1|TRBV12-3/TRBV12-4|TRBJ1-1|few
CASSIRDRGTEAFF
TGTGCCAGCAGTATCCGGGACAGGGGTACTGAAGCTTTCTTT
>NA|TRBV28|TRBJ2-4|few
CASNLYPLAKNIQYF
TGTGCTAGCAATTTATACCCCTTAGCCAAAAACATTCAGTACTTC
>NA|TRBV29-1|TRBJ1-2|NA
CSVRFEGGYTF
TGCAGCGTTAGATTCGAGGGCGGCTACACCTTC
>NA|TRBV28|TRBJ1-5|NA
CTSGFLGAGSNQPQHF
TGTACCAGCGGTTTTCTGGGGGCAGGAAGCAATCAGCCCCAGCATTTT
>NA|TRBV6-1|TRBJ2-7|NA
CANSGDNYEQYF
TGTGCCAACAGTGGAGACAACTACGAGCAGTACTTC
>NA|TRBV29-1|TRBJ2-6|NA
CSVPISGANVLTF
TGCAGCGTTCCTATCTCTGGGGCCAACGTCCTGACTTTC
>TRBD2|TRBV5-1|TRBJ2-1|NA
CASRPIAGEIGEQFF
TGCGCCAGCCGTCCAATAGCGGGAGAAATAGGTGAGCAGTTCTTC
>TRBD2|TRBV5-4|TRBJ2-3|NA
CANSLGTSRLTDTQYF
TGTGCCAACAGTTTAGGGACTAGCAGACTCACAGATACGCAGTATTTT
>NA|TRBV2|TRBJ2-7|many
CASSLGSYEQYF
TGTGCCAGCAGCCTAGGTTCCTACGAGCAGTACTTC
>NA|TRBV24-1|TRBJ2-5|many
CATSARKEAQYF
TGTGCCACCAGTGCAAGAAAGGAGGCCCAGTACTTC
>TRBD2|TRBV10-3|TRBJ2-6|NA
CAISEHGTSERDSGANLLSF
TGTGCCATCAGTGAACATGGGACTAGCGAGAGGGACTCTGGGGCCAACCTCCTGAGTTTC
>NA|TRBV20-1|TRBJ2-1|NA
CSVGQHSYDEQFF
TGCAGTGTGGGGCAGCACTCCTACGATGAGCAGTTCTTC
>NA|TRBV7-8|TRBJ2-5|NA
CVSSPSPTGWETQYF
TGTGTCAGCAGTCCGAGCCCGACCGGCTGGGAGACCCAGTACTTC
>TRBD1|TRBV5-1|TRBJ1-6|once
CTSSFGTGTSPLHF
TGTACCAGCAGCTTCGGGACAGGGACTTCACCCCTCCACTTT
>NA|TRBV4-1|TRBJ2-1|NA
CASSQVGETNEQFF
TGCGCCAGTAGCCAAGTCGGGGAGACCAATGAGCAGTTCTTC